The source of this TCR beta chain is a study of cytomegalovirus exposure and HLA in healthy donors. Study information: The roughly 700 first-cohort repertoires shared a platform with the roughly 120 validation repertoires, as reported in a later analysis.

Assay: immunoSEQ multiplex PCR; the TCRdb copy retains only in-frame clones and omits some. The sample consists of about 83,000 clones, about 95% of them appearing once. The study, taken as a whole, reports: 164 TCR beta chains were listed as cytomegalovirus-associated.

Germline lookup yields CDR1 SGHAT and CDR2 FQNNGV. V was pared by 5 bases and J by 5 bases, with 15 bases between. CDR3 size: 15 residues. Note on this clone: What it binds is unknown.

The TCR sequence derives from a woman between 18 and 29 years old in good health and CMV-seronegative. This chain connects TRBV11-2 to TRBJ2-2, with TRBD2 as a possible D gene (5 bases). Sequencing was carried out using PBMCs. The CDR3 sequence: CASSVTRVGTGELFF. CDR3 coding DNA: TGTGCCAGCAGCGTTACTAGGGTCGGGACCGGGGAGCTGTTTTTT.